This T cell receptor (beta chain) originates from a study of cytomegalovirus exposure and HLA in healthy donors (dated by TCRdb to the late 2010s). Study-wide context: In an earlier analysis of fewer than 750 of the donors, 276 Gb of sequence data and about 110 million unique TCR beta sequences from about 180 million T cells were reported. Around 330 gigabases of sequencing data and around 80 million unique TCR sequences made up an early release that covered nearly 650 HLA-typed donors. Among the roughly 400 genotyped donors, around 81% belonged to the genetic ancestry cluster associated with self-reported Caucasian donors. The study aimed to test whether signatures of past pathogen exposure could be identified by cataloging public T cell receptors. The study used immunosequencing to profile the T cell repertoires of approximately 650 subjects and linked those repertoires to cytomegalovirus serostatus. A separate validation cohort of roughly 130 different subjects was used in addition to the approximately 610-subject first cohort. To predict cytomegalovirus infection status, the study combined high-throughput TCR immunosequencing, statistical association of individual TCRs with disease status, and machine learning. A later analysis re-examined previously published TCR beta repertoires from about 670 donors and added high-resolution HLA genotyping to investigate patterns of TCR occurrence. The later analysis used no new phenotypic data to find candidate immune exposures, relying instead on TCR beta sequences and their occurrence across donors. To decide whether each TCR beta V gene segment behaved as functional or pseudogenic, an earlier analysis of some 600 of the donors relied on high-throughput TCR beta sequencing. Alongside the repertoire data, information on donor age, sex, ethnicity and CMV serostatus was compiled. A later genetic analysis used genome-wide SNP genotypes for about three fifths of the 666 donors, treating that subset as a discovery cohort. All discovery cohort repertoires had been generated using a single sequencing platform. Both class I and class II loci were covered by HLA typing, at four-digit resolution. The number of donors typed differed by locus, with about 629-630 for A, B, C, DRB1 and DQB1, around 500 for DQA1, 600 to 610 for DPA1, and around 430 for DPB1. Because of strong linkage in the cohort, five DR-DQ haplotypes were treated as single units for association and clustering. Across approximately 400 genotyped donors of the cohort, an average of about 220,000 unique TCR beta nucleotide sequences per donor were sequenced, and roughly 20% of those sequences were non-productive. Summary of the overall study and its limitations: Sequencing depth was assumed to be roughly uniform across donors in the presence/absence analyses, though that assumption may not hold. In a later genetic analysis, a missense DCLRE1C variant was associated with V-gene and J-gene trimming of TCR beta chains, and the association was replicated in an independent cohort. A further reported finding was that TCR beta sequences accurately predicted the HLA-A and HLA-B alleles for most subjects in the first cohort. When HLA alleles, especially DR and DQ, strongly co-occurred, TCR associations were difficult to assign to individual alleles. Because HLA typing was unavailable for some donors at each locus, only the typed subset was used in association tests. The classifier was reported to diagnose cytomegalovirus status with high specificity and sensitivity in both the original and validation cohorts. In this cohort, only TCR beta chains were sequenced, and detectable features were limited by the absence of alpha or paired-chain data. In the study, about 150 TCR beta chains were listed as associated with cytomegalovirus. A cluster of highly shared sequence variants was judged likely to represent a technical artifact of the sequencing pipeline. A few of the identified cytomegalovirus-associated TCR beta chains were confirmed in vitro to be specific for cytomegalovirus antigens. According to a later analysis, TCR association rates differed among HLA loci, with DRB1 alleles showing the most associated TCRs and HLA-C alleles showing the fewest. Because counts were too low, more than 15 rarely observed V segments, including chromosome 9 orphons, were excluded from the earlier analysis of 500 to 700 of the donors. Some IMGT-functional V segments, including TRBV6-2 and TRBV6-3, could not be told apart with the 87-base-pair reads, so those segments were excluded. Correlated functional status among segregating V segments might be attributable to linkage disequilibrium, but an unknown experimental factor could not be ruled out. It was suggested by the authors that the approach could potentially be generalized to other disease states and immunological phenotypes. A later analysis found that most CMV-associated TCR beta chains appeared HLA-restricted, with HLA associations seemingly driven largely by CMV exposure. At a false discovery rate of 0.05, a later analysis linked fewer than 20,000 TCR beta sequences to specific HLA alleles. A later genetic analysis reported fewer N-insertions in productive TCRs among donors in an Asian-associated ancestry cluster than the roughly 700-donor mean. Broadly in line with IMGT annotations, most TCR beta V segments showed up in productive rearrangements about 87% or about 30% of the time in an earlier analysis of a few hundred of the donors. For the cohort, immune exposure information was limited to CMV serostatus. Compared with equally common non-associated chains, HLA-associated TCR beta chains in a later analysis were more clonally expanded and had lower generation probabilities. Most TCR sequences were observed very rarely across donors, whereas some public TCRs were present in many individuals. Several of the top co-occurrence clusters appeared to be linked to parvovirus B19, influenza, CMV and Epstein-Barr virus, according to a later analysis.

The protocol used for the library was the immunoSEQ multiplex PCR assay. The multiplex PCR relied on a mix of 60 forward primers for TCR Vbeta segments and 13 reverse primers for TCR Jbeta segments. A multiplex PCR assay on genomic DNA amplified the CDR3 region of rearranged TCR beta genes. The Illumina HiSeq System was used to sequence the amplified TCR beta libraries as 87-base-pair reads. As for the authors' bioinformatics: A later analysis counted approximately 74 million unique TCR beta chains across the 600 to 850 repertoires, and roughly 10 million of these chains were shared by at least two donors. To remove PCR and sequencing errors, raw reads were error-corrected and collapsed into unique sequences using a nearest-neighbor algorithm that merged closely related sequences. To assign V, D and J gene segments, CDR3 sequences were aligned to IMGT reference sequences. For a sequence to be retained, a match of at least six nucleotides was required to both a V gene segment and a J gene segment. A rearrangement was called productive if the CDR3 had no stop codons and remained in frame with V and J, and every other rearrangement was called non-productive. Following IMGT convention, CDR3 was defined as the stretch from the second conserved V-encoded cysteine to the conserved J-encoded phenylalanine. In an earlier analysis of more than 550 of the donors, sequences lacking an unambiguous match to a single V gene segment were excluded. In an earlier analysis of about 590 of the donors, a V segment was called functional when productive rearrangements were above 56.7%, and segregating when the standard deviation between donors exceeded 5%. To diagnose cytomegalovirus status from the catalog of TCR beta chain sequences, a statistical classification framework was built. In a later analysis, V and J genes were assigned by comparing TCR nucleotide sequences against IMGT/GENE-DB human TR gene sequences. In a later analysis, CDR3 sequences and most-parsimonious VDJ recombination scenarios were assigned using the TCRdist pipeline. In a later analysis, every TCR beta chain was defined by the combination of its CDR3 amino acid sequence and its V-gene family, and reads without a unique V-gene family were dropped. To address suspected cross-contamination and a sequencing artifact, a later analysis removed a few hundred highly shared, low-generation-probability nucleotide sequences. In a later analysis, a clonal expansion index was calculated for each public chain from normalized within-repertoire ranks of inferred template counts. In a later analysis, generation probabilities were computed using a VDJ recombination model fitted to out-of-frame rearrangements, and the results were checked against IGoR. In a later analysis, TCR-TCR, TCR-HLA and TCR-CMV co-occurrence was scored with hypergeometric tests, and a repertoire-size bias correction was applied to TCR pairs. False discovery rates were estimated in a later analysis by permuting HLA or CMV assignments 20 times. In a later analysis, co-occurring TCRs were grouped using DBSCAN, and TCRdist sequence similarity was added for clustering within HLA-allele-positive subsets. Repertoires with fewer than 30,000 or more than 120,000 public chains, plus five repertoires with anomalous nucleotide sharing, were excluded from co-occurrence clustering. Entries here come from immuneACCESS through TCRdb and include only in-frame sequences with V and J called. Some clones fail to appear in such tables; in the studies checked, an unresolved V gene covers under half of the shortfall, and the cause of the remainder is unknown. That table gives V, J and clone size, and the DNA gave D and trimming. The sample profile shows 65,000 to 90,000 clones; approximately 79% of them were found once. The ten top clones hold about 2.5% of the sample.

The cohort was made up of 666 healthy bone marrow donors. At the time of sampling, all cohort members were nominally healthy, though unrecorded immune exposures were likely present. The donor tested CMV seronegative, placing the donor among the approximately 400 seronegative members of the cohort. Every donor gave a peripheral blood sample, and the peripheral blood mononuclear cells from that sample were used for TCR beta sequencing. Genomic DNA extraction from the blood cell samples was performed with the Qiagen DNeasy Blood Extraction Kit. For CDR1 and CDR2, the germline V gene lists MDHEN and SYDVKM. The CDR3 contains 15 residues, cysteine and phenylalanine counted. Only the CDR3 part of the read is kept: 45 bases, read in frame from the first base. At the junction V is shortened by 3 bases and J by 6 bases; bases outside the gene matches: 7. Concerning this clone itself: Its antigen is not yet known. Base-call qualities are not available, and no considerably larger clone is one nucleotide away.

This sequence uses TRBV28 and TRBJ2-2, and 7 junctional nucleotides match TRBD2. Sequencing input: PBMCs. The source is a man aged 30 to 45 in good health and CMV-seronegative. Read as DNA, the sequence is TGTGCCAGCAGTTTGGGCGGGAGTAGGTCCGGGGAGCTGTTTTTT. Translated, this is CASSLGGSRSGELFF.